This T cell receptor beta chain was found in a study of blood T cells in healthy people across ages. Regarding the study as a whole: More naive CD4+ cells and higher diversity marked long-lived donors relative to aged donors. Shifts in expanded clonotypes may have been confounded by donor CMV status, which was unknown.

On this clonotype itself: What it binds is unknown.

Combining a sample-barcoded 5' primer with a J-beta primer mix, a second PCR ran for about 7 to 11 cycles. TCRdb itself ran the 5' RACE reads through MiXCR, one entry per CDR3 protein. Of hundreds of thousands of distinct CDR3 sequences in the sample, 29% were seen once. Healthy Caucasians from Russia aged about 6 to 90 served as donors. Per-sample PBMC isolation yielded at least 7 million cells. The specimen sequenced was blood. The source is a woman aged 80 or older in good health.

CDR3 sequence (DNA): TGCAGTGCTCTTCTCGGACAGGGTGATCCAGATACGCAGTATTTT. Protein: CSALLGQGDPDTQYF. This chain joins TRBV20-1 and TRBJ2-3; the match to TRBD1 covers 8 bases. CDR1 and CDR2 from the germline V gene are DFQATT and SNEGSKA (reference sequence). The junction had 11 bases not matched to a gene; V was cut back by 5 bases and J by 4 bases. The CDR3 has 15 residues.